This is a list of T cell receptor beta chains from one sample in a study of blood T cell repertoires in COVID-19. TCRdb keeps only in-frame clones here, not all; method: immunoSEQ multiplex PCR. The sample consists of some 250,000 clones, roughly 76% of them appearing once. The sample was peripheral blood. These receptors all stem from a woman older than 75 with COVID-19, enrolled during active disease. CDR3s include the opening cysteine and the closing phenylalanine or tryptophan. The D gene is left open where the match is weak. The size of a clone is reported for some rows only, either as once, few or many, or as a class for expanded clones.

d_gene,j_gene,v_gene,abundance,len,CDR3nt,CDR3aa
TRBD1,TRBJ2-7,TRBV19,-,13,TGTGCCAGTAGGCGGACAGGCAGAGACGAGCAGTACTTC,CASRRTGRDEQYF
TRBD1,TRBJ1-4,TRBV5-1,-,14,TGCGCCAGCAGCTTGGACAGGGGGCGTGAAAAACTGTTTTTT,CASSLDRGREKLFF
TRBD1,TRBJ2-6,TRBV7-9,-,18,TGTGCCAGCAGCCCGACAGGGGGCGGATGGAGTGGGGCCAACGTCCTGACTTTC,CASSPTGGGWSGANVLTF
TRBD1,TRBJ1-1,TRBV5-8,few,15,TGTGCCAGCAGTTTTCAGGGGGTAGGGAACACTGAAGCTTTCTTT,CASSFQGVGNTEAFF
-,TRBJ1-5,TRBV4-1,-,15,TGCGCCAGCAGCCAGGGGCAGCCCAGCAATCAGCCCCAGCATTTT,CASSQGQPSNQPQHF
TRBD1,TRBJ2-3,TRBV19,-,16,TGTGCCAGTAGTCGGGCGAGGAACCCAGGGGGAGATACGCAGTATTTT,CASSRARNPGGDTQYF
-,TRBJ1-5,TRBV19,-,18,TGTGCCAGTAGTATAGATCTCGGGGGGAATGCGTTCAATCAGCCCCAGCATTTT,CASSIDLGGNAFNQPQHF
TRBD2,TRBJ2-7,TRBV3-1/TRBV3-2,-,13,TGTGCCAGCAAGAGCGGGGCCCACTACGAGCAGTACTTC,CASKSGAHYEQYF
-,TRBJ1-6,TRBV6-2/TRBV6-3,-,15,TGTGCCAGCAGTTACTTGGGTGTGGAGAATTCACCCCTCCACTTT,CASSYLGVENSPLHF
-,TRBJ2-3,TRBV18,-,15,TGTGCCAGCTCACAAATAGCATCAGGGGCAGATACGCAGTATTTT,CASSQIASGADTQYF
-,TRBJ2-2,TRBV6-5,once,15,TGTGCCAGCAGAAAGACAGGTGTACGCACCGGGGAGCTGTTTTTT,CASRKTGVRTGELFF
-,TRBJ2-3,TRBV6-6,-,11,TGTGCCAGCAGTTATAGAGATACGCAGTATTTT,CASSYRDTQYF
TRBD1,TRBJ2-7,TRBV10-1,-,15,TGCGCCAGCAGCGCCGCCCGGACAGGCTCCTACGAGCAGTACTTC,CASSAARTGSYEQYF
-,TRBJ1-1,TRBV5-1,-,13,TGCGCCACTTCAGACAGGTGGGACACTGAAGCTTTCTTT,CATSDRWDTEAFF
-,TRBJ1-4,TRBV5-1,-,14,TGCGCCAGCAGCTTACGACAGGATAATGAAAAACTGTTTTTT,CASSLRQDNEKLFF
TRBD2,TRBJ2-5,TRBV6-4,-,15,TGTGCCAGCAGTCCTAGCGGGAGGGACGGGGAGACCCAGTACTTC,CASSPSGRDGETQYF
TRBD1,TRBJ2-1,TRBV11-3,-,14,TGTGCCAGCAGCTGGCAGGGGGAATATGATGAGCAGTTCTTC,CASSWQGEYDEQFF
TRBD2,TRBJ2-3,TRBV7-3,-,14,TGTGCCAGCAGTACTAGCGGCAGCACAGATACGCAGTATTTT,CASSTSGSTDTQYF
-,TRBJ2-1,TRBV25-1,-,13,TGTGCCAGCAGTGACTCCCCCCCTATCGAGCAGTTCTTC,CASSDSPPIEQFF
-,TRBJ1-2,TRBV27,-,13,TGTGCCAGCAGTTCACCCGACAGAAATGGCTACACCTTC,CASSSPDRNGYTF
-,TRBJ1-3,TRBV5-5,-,13,TGTGCCAGCAACTGGAGAGCCGAGGACACCATATATTTT,CASNWRAEDTIYF
TRBD1,TRBJ2-5,TRBV5-1,-,15,TGCGCCAGCAGCTTGGCCGGGACAGAGAAAGAGACCCAGTACTTC,CASSLAGTEKETQYF
TRBD1,TRBJ1-4,TRBV5-8,-,14,TGTGCCAGCAGCCGGGGACAGCTTAATGAAAAACTGTTTTTT,CASSRGQLNEKLFF
TRBD2,TRBJ2-7,TRBV18,-,15,TGTGCCAGCTCACCGCTAGCGGGATCAACCTACGAGCAGTACTTC,CASSPLAGSTYEQYF
-,TRBJ2-7,TRBV7-9,-,13,TGTGCCAGCAGTGGCTGGAGCTCCTACGAGCAGTACTTC,CASSGWSSYEQYF
-,TRBJ2-5,TRBV19,-,13,TGTGCCAGTAGTATGTGGCAGCAAGAGACCCAGTACTTC,CASSMWQQETQYF
-,TRBJ1-5,TRBV6-1,-,14,TGTGCCAGCAGTGATAGGGGCCGCACGGAGCCCCAGCATTTT,CASSDRGRTEPQHF
TRBD1,TRBJ1-3,TRBV6-5,-,13,TGTGCCAGCGGGACAGCCTCTGGAAACACCATATATTTT,CASGTASGNTIYF
TRBD2,TRBJ2-1,TRBV11-3,-,16,TGTGCCAGCTCCAAATCCGGGACTAGCGGTTACAATGAGCAGTTCTTC,CASSKSGTSGYNEQFF
-,TRBJ1-4,TRBV30,-,14,TGTGCCTGGGCTACAGGGAGGGTGGAGGAAAAACTGTTTTTT,CAWATGRVEEKLFF
TRBD1,TRBJ1-1,TRBV28,-,14,TGTGCCAGCAGTGGCCTTGGACAGGCCTTAGAAGCTTTCTTT,CASSGLGQALEAFF